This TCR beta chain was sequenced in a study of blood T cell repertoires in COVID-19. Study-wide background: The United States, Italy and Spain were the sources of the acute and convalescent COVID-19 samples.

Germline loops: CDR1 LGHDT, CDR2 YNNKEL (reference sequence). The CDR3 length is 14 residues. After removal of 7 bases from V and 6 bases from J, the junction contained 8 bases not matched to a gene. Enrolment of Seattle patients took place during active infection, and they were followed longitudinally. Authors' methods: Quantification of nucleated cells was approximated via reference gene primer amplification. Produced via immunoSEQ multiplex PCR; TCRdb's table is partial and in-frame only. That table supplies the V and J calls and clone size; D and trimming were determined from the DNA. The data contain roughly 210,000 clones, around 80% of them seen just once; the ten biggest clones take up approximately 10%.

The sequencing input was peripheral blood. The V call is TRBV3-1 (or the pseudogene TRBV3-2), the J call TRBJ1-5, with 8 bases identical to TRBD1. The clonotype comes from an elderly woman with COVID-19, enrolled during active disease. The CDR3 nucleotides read TGTGCCAGCACTCTCGGACAGGGCCTTCAGCCCCAGCATTTT. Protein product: CASTLGQGLQPQHF.